These 32 T cell receptor beta chains came from one sample sequenced in a study of OX40 agonist ivuxolimab in advanced cancers. Library preparation employed the immunoSEQ multiplex PCR assay. Here the immuneACCESS table is served through TCRdb, limited to in-frame sequences with V and J called. Missing clones are a known gap in these copies; in checked studies unresolved V genes cover under half, and the rest lacks a known reason. For this sample there are 80,000 to 100,000 clones; 85% to 90% appear just once. Clones ranked in the top ten supply 0.79% of the sample. The sample was CD4+ or CD8+ T cells sorted from blood, taken in a trial of the OX40 agonist ivuxolimab. These receptors came from an adult with an advanced solid tumor such as melanoma, head and neck, liver or kidney cancer.

J is TRBJ2-1 and V is TRBV7-9; no definite D call. Germline CDR1 and CDR2: SEHNR and FQNEAQ (reference sequence). Deletions cut 3 bases from V and 12 bases from J, with 6 bases between. The CDR3 runs to 10 residues. Here the CDR3 reads CASSLVGQFF. The DNA for the CDR3 is TGTGCCAGCAGCTTGGTGGGGCAGTTCTTC.

This chain links TRBV29-1 with TRBJ2-3; perhaps D is TRBD1 or TRBD2 (5 bases each). Looked up from germline, CDR1 is SQVTM and CDR2 is ANQGSEA. Trimming stripped 5 bases from V and 4 bases from J, with 19 bases between. The CDR3 extends over 15 amino acids. The CDR3 sequence: CSVSNPAEGPDTQYF. The DNA of the CDR3 is TGCAGCGTTAGCAATCCGGCCGAGGGGCCAGATACGCAGTATTTT.

V usage is TRBV28 and J usage is TRBJ2-7; 8 nucleotides line up with TRBD2. CDR1 is MDHEN, CDR2 SYDVKM, per germline. CDR3 length: 16 residues. The J segment lost 4 bases and the V segment lost 6 bases, leaving 14 bases of the junction unmatched. CDR3 sequence: CASRPPVGAGEYEQYF. CDR3 DNA: TGTGCCAGCAGACCCCCTGTCGGAGCGGGGGAATACGAGCAGTACTTC. The whole variable domain, remainder taken from reference TRBV28 and TRBJ2-7, is DVKVTQSSRYLVKRTGEKVFLECVQDMDHENMFWYRQDPGLGLRLIYFSYDVKMKEKGDIPEGYSVSREKKERFSLILESASTNQTSMYLCASRPPVGAGEYEQYFGPGTRLTVT.

J is TRBJ1-1 and V is TRBV5-1, with D perhaps TRBD1 (5 bases). CDR3 length equals 14 residues. Germline V gene lookup returns CDR1 SGHRS and CDR2 YFSETQ. With 6 bases removed from V and 4 bases from J, the gap between germline ends came to 16 bases. CDR3: CASTQGVGGTEAFF. The CDR3 nucleotides read TGCGCCAGCACCCAAGGGGTGGGGGGCACTGAAGCTTTCTTT.

This chain uses TRBV19 with TRBJ2-5, with 10 positions matching TRBD2. V dropped 1 base and J dropped 1; count of bases not matched to a gene: 12. Germline loops: CDR1 LNHDA, CDR2 SQIVND (reference sequence). This CDR3 is built from 19 residues. CDR3 amino acids: CASSIVTSGASSSQETQYF. The CDR3 DNA is TGTGCCAGTAGTATAGTAACTAGCGGGGCCTCCTCAAGCCAAGAGACCCAGTACTTC.

The chain recombines TRBV28 with TRBJ2-7, with 8 bases lining up with TRBD2. Trimming removed 8 bases from V and 2 bases from J; junction bases left unmatched: 14. Germline V gives CDR1 MDHEN, CDR2 SYDVKM. This CDR3 is 16 amino acids long. DNA for the CDR3: TGTGCCAGCTACGACGCTGCGGGACTAGGTACCTACGAGCAGTACTTC. Translation gives CASYDAAGLGTYEQYF.

Only one count was recorded for this clone. The chain is built from TRBV7-2 and TRBJ2-2; 7 bases match TRBD2. The CDR3 covers 16 residues. V gave up 5 bases and J gave up 1 base; unmatched junction bases: 7. The V gene's germline CDR1 is SGHTA and CDR2 FQGNSA. CDR3 protein: CASSQRSGGNTGELFF. CDR3 DNA: TGTGCCAGCAGCCAGCGATCGGGGGGGAACACCGGGGAGCTGTTTTTT.

This rearrangement joins TRBV2 to TRBJ2-3; 9 bases are shared with TRBD1. The CDR3 covers 14 residues. J was trimmed by 4 bases and V by 6 bases; bases with no gene match: 5. Germline V CDR1 and CDR2: SNHLY, FYNNEI. The DNA of the CDR3 is TGTGCCAGCAGGGGACAGGGACTGGCAGATACGCAGTATTTT. Protein product: CASRGQGLADTQYF.

This chain connects TRBV9 to TRBJ1-3, with D unresolved. V gave up 0 bases and J gave up 4 bases, with 11 bases separating them. The length of the CDR3 is 15 residues. CDR1 and CDR2 from the germline V gene are SGDLS and YYNGEE. CDR3 DNA sequence: TGTGCCAGCAGCGTAGGGGAGGCGGAGGGAAACACCATATATTTT. Translated, it gives CASSVGEAEGNTIYF.

The chain couples TRBV19 to TRBJ1-5; D may be TRBD1 (6 bases). Trimming removed 2 bases at V and 2 bases at J, with 13 bases between. Germline loops: CDR1 LNHDA, CDR2 SQIVND (reference sequence). There are 16 residues in the CDR3. For the CDR3, the DNA is TGTGCCAGTAGTATATTATACAGGGTGGGCAATCAGCCCCAGCATTTT. Amino acids: CASSILYRVGNQPQHF.

The chain employs TRBV30 and TRBJ2-2, with 7 bases that match TRBD2. Per the germline V gene, CDR1 is GTSNPN and CDR2 is SVGIG (reference sequence). J was trimmed by 4 bases and V by 2 bases; bases with no gene match: 13. The CDR3 is 17 amino acids. The CDR3 DNA follows: TGTGCCTGGAGTATCACTCGGTCCGGCGGGAGCACCGGGGAGCTGTTTTTT. Translating it yields CAWSITRSGGSTGELFF.

The chain links TRBV11-2 to TRBJ2-6; D is unclear. The length of the CDR3 is 15 residues. CDR1 and CDR2 (germline): SGHAT, FQNNGV. Trimming pared 0 bases from V and 0 bases from J, leaving 3 bases between. This CDR3 is CASSLEGSGANVLTF. In nucleotides, the CDR3 is TGTGCCAGCAGCTTAGAGGGCTCTGGGGCCAACGTCCTGACTTTC.

The count of this clone is one. The rearrangement links TRBV25-1 to TRBJ1-3; D gene ambiguous. V was trimmed by 2 bases and J by 1 base, leaving 9 bases between them. The CDR3 extends over 15 amino acids. Germline V gives CDR1 MGHDK, CDR2 SYGVNS. The CDR3 is CASSETVGSGNTIYF. CDR3 in DNA: TGTGCCAGCAGTGAAACGGTGGGATCTGGAAACACCATATATTTT.

The J gene is TRBJ2-6, the V gene TRBV30; no definite D call. The CDR3 covers 13 residues. The V end lost 0 bases, the J end lost 4 bases, and 4 bases lay between the germline ends. CDR1 is GTSNPN, CDR2 SVGIG, per germline (reference sequence). The CDR3 bases are TGTGCCTGGAGTGTGTGGGGGGCCAACGTCCTGACTTTC. It yields the protein CAWSVWGANVLTF.

This CDR3 reads CASSTLTGGNEQYF. The CDR3 DNA follows: TGTGCCAGTAGTACATTGACAGGGGGCAACGAGCAGTACTTC. The V call is TRBV19, the J call TRBJ2-7, with 10 bases that match TRBD1. V was clipped by 4 bases and J by 5 bases; unmatched bases: 5. There are 14 residues in the CDR3. The germline CDR1 and CDR2 sequences are LNHDA and SQIVND (reference sequence).

The chain is built from TRBV5-1 and TRBJ1-1; possibly TRBD1 for D (5 bases). Trimming left V 0 bases short and J 2 bases short, with 17 bases between. Germline CDR1 is SGHRS and CDR2 is YFSETQ. The CDR3 loop spans 17 amino acids. CDR3 sequence: CASSLDGQGGFNTEAFF. Written as DNA, the CDR3 is TGCGCCAGCAGCTTGGATGGGCAGGGAGGATTCAACACTGAAGCTTTCTTT.

The rearrangement joins TRBV27 to TRBJ2-1; D gene unclear. The germline gives CDR1 MNHEY, CDR2 SMNVEV (reference sequence). This CDR3 has 16 amino acids. Trimming stripped 6 bases from V and 7 bases from J, with 22 bases between. CDR3 bases: TGTGCCAGCAGGACCGAGCTTGGAAGCTCATCTAATGAGCAGTTCTTC. Amino acids: CASRTELGSSSNEQFF.

This chain uses TRBV6-5 with TRBJ1-2, with 8 bases lining up with TRBD1. The V gene's germline CDR1 is MNHEY and CDR2 SVGAGI. The length of the CDR3 is 15 residues. Unmatched junction bases numbered 11, after V lost 6 bases and J lost 5 bases. This chain's CDR3 is CASRTARTGPYGYTF. The DNA for the CDR3 is TGTGCCAGCAGAACGGCCAGGACAGGGCCTTATGGCTACACCTTC.

CDR3 sequence (DNA): TGTGCCAGCTCACCCGGCGTCCCCAGCTCCTACAATGAGCAGTTCTTC. Amino acid sequence: CASSPGVPSSYNEQFF. V usage is TRBV18 and J usage is TRBJ2-1; no reliable D call. Trimming removed 3 bases from V and 0 bases from J, with 12 bases in between. Germline V gene lookup returns CDR1 KGHSH and CDR2 LQKENI. The CDR3 is 16 residues long.

This clone was seen a few times. This chain joins TRBV29-1 and TRBJ2-5; D unresolved. CDR3 length equals 11 residues. V was pared by 0 bases and J by 2 bases, with 1 base between. Germline V lookup: CDR1 SQVTM, CDR2 ANQGSEA. This CDR3 reads CSVEDQETQYF. DNA of the CDR3: TGCAGCGTTGAAGATCAAGAGACCCAGTACTTC.

The J gene is TRBJ1-4, the V gene TRBV2, with 7 bases identical to TRBD1. V lost 6 bases, J lost 4 bases, and 5 bases stayed unmatched. CDR3 length equals 14 residues. Germline V lookup: CDR1 SNHLY, CDR2 FYNNEI. The CDR3 bases are TGTGCCAGCAGGGAACAGGGGATTAATGAAAAACTGTTTTTT. Translating it yields CASREQGINEKLFF.

The chain uses TRBV5-1 and TRBJ1-6; TRBD1 matches at 7 bases. CDR1 SGHRS and CDR2 YFSETQ come from the germline V gene. This CDR3 is 21 amino acids long. The J segment lost 12 bases and the V segment lost 6 bases, leaving 33 bases of the junction unmatched. As DNA, the CDR3 is TGCGCCAGCAACACCTTACAAACCGGGACAGTAAACATCGGTGGTATGGTACCCCTCCACTTT. It yields the protein CASNTLQTGTVNIGGMVPLHF. The whole variable domain, filled in from reference TRBV5-1 and TRBJ1-6, reads KAGVTQTPRYLIKTRGQQVTLSCSPISGHRSVSWYQQTPGQGLQFLFEYFSETQRNKGNFPGRFSGRQFSNSRSEMNVSTLELGDSALYLCASNTLQTGTVNIGGMVPLHFGNGTRLTVT.

The chain uses TRBV6-5 and TRBJ2-1, with D possibly being TRBD2 (7 bases). V lost 6 bases to trimming and J lost 7 bases, with 19 bases between them. The CDR3 runs to 15 residues. Germline CDR1 MNHEY, CDR2 SVGAGI. In DNA, the CDR3 is TGTGCCAGCAGCCCGAGGGGGGGCAAAGGGAATGAGCAGTTCTTC. This gives the protein CASSPRGGKGNEQFF.

V and J are TRBV20-1 and TRBJ1-1; no clear D. Germline-derived CDR1 and CDR2 are DFQATT and SNEGSKA (reference sequence). The CDR3 has 11 residues. The V gene lost 7 bases and the J gene lost 2 bases, with 8 bases spanning the gap. CDR3 loop: CSGKENTEAFF. The CDR3 coding sequence is TGCAGTGGTAAGGAAAACACTGAAGCTTTCTTT.

A single count supports this clone. V usage is TRBV28 and J usage is TRBJ2-7, with D uncertain. The V end lost 2 bases, the J end lost 7 bases, and 6 bases lay between the germline ends. CDR3 size: 11 residues. CDR1 is MDHEN and CDR2 is SYDVKM in the germline V gene. CDR3 coding DNA: TGTGCCAGCAGTTTAGAGAATGAGCAGTACTTC. It encodes CASSLENEQYF.

The V and J genes are TRBV7-9 and TRBJ2-5; 8 nucleotides line up with TRBD1. Germline CDR1 and CDR2: SEHNR and FQNEAQ (reference sequence). V lost 8 bases to trimming and J lost 4 bases; unmatched junction nucleotides: 6. CDR3 length: 13 amino acids. This chain's CDR3 is CASGQGARETQYF. In nucleotides, the CDR3 is TGTGCCAGCGGCCAGGGGGCGCGAGAGACCCAGTACTTC. Complete variable domain (other parts from reference TRBV7-9 and TRBJ2-5): DTGVSQNPRHKITKRGQNVTFRCDPISEHNRLYWYRQTLGQGPEFLTYFQNEAQLEKSRLLSDRFSAERPKGSFSTLEIQRTEQGDSAMYLCASGQGARETQYFGPGTRLLVL.

This clone was picked up one time. The gene calls are TRBV7-8 and TRBJ1-5; D perhaps matches TRBD1 (5 bases). Germline-derived CDR1 and CDR2 are SGHVS and FQNEAQ. The CDR3 consists of 14 residues. V gave up 3 bases and J gave up 7 bases, with 13 bases separating them. As DNA, the CDR3 is TGTGCCAGCAGCTTGAGACAGCCCAAGCAGCCCCAGCATTTT. Translating it yields CASSLRQPKQPQHF.

The gene calls are TRBV2 and TRBJ1-1; the D is unclear. Germline V gives CDR1 SNHLY, CDR2 FYNNEI. Trimming cost V 6 bases and J 6 bases, with 11 bases left between them. The CDR3 is 12 amino acids. DNA for the CDR3: TGTGCCAGCAGCAGCGGGTGGGCTGAAGCTTTCTTT. Encoded protein: CASSSGWAEAFF.

CDR3 bases: TGTGCCAGTAGTCCACTGACAGGGGGTGTCCAAGAGACCCAGTACTTC. Protein sequence: CASSPLTGGVQETQYF. V gene TRBV19 combines with J gene TRBJ2-5; 9 bases align to TRBD1. This CDR3 comprises 16 residues. Looked up from germline, CDR1 is LNHDA and CDR2 is SQIVND (reference sequence). V gave up 5 bases and J gave up 1 base; unmatched junction bases: 8.

The chain employs TRBV30 and TRBJ1-1, with a tentative D call TRBD1 (6 bases). V was trimmed by 0 bases and J by 4 bases, leaving 15 bases between them. The CDR3 contains 15 residues. Germline V gene lookup returns CDR1 GTSNPN and CDR2 SVGIG (reference sequence). Here the CDR3 reads CAWSVGWGAVTEAFF. For the CDR3, the DNA is TGTGCCTGGAGTGTGGGTTGGGGGGCGGTCACTGAAGCTTTCTTT.

This rearrangement joins TRBV2 to TRBJ1-4; 8 bases map to TRBD1. Germline-derived CDR1 and CDR2 are SNHLY and FYNNEI. CDR3 length: 14 residues. With 5 bases clipped from V and 6 bases from J, the junction kept 5 bases outside the gene matches. CDR3 DNA: TGTGCCAGCAGTCGGACAGGGAGGGATGAAAAACTGTTTTTT. It encodes CASSRTGRDEKLFF.

This chain uses TRBV7-6 with TRBJ2-3, with D possibly being TRBD1 (5 bases). The CDR3 is 15 residues long. Germline-derived CDR1 and CDR2 are SGHVS and FNYEAQ. Trimming removed 3 bases from V and 2 bases from J, with 12 bases in between. The chain's CDR3 is CASSLGPLSTDTQYF. The CDR3 coding sequence is TGTGCCAGCAGCTTGGGGCCTCTTTCCACAGATACGCAGTATTTT.